This is a list of T cell receptor beta chains from one sample in a study of blood T cell repertoires in COVID-19. Data came from immunoSEQ multiplex PCR; TCRdb stores just in-frame clones and leaves some out. Of tens of thousands of clones listed, 80% to 90% were seen once; the top ten hold about 4.5%. The sample taken for sequencing was peripheral blood. These receptor sequences come from a man aged 55 to 70 with acute or convalescent COVID-19. The CDR3 runs from the conserved cysteine through the conserved F or W. D genes are given only for firm matches. Not all rows give a size; the values are once, few, many and, for expanded clones, a class.

CDR3 protein: CASSEVRVGQPQHF
CDR3 DNA: TGTGCCAGCAGTGAGGTCAGGGTTGGCCAGCCCCAGCATTTT
V gene: TRBV6-1
clone size: .
D gene: .
CDR3 length: 14
J gene: TRBJ1-5

CDR3 protein: CASSGVEGETQYF
CDR3 DNA: TGCGCCAGCAGCGGAGTGGAGGGCGAGACCCAGTACTTC
V gene: TRBV5-1
clone size: .
D gene: .
CDR3 length: 13
J gene: TRBJ2-5

CDR3 protein: CAWATGTVRYEQYF
CDR3 DNA: TGTGCCTGGGCCACCGGGACAGTGAGGTACGAGCAGTACTTC
V gene: TRBV30
clone size: few
D gene: TRBD1
CDR3 length: 14
J gene: TRBJ2-7

CDR3 protein: CASSSRGLSPLHF
CDR3 DNA: TGTGCCAGCAGCTCCCGCGGACTCTCACCCCTCCACTTT
V gene: TRBV11-1
clone size: .
D gene: .
CDR3 length: 13
J gene: TRBJ1-6

CDR3 protein: CATGDYPVETQYF
CDR3 DNA: TGTGCCACCGGAGACTATCCGGTGGAGACCCAGTACTTC
V gene: TRBV10-3
clone size: .
D gene: .
CDR3 length: 13
J gene: TRBJ2-5

CDR3 protein: CASSSTPDEQFF
CDR3 DNA: TGTGCCAGCAGTTCTACCCCCGATGAGCAGTTCTTC
V gene: TRBV28
clone size: .
D gene: .
CDR3 length: 12
J gene: TRBJ2-1

CDR3 protein: CASTFGDSYNEQFF
CDR3 DNA: TGTGCCAGCACCTTCGGGGACAGCTACAATGAGCAGTTCTTC
V gene: TRBV27
clone size: once
D gene: TRBD1
CDR3 length: 14
J gene: TRBJ2-1

CDR3 protein: CAWSVGLGVRETQYF
CDR3 DNA: TGTGCCTGGAGTGTTGGACTAGGGGTGCGAGAGACCCAGTACTTC
V gene: TRBV30
clone size: .
D gene: TRBD2
CDR3 length: 15
J gene: TRBJ2-5

CDR3 protein: CASSPRQGRAGNTIYF
CDR3 DNA: TGTGCCAGCAGTCCCCGACAGGGGAGGGCTGGAAACACCATATATTTT
V gene: TRBV28
clone size: .
D gene: TRBD1
CDR3 length: 16
J gene: TRBJ1-3

CDR3 protein: CASSYSWTSSNNEQFF
CDR3 DNA: TGTGCCAGCAGTTACTCGTGGACTAGCAGTAACAATGAGCAGTTCTTC
V gene: TRBV6-5
clone size: .
D gene: TRBD2
CDR3 length: 16
J gene: TRBJ2-1

CDR3 protein: CSARDRTGTHF
CDR3 DNA: TGCAGTGCTAGAGACCGGACAGGGACCCATTTT
V gene: TRBV20-1
clone size: .
D gene: TRBD1
CDR3 length: 11
J gene: TRBJ1-5

CDR3 protein: CASSLAQGGYEQYF
CDR3 DNA: TGCGCCAGCAGCTTGGCGCAGGGAGGGTACGAGCAGTACTTC
V gene: TRBV5-1
clone size: once
D gene: TRBD2
CDR3 length: 14
J gene: TRBJ2-7

CDR3 protein: CASSSRTVRGAQHF
CDR3 DNA: TGTGCCAGCAGCTCCCGGACGGTACGGGGGGCCCAGCATTTT
V gene: TRBV7-3
clone size: .
D gene: .
CDR3 length: 14
J gene: TRBJ1-5

CDR3 protein: CAIRPTREGFNEQFF
CDR3 DNA: TGTGCCATCAGGCCCACGCGGGAGGGCTTCAATGAGCAGTTCTTC
V gene: TRBV10-3
clone size: .
D gene: TRBD2
CDR3 length: 15
J gene: TRBJ2-1

CDR3 protein: CATSEPGNTEAFF
CDR3 DNA: TGTGCCACCAGTGAACCAGGGAACACTGAAGCTTTCTTT
V gene: TRBV24-1
clone size: once
D gene: .
CDR3 length: 13
J gene: TRBJ1-1

CDR3 protein: CASSYQQGARGNTIYF
CDR3 DNA: TGTGCCAGCAGTTACCAACAGGGGGCCAGGGGAAACACCATATATTTT
V gene: TRBV6-5
clone size: .
D gene: TRBD1
CDR3 length: 16
J gene: TRBJ1-3

CDR3 protein: CASRPVGGSGYSGNTIYF
CDR3 DNA: TGTGCCAGCAGGCCGGTGGGAGGGTCCGGGTACTCTGGAAACACCATATATTTT
V gene: TRBV9
clone size: .
D gene: .
CDR3 length: 18
J gene: TRBJ1-3

CDR3 protein: CASSEKGRGTEAFF
CDR3 DNA: TGTGCCAGCAGTGAAAAGGGGAGGGGCACTGAAGCTTTCTTT
V gene: TRBV6-1
clone size: .
D gene: .
CDR3 length: 14
J gene: TRBJ1-1

CDR3 protein: CASSFWGPGMPSSETQYF
CDR3 DNA: TGTGCCAGCAGTTTTTGGGGGCCAGGGATGCCCTCTTCAGAGACCCAGTACTTC
V gene: TRBV28
clone size: .
D gene: .
CDR3 length: 18
J gene: TRBJ2-5

CDR3 protein: CASSKPTVPPYEQYF
CDR3 DNA: TGTGCCAGCAGCAAACCGACAGTCCCCCCCTACGAGCAGTACTTC
V gene: TRBV6-6
clone size: .
D gene: .
CDR3 length: 15
J gene: TRBJ2-7

CDR3 protein: CASSPPRQGRETQYF
CDR3 DNA: TGTGCCAGCTCACCACCTCGACAGGGACGAGAGACCCAGTACTTC
V gene: TRBV18
clone size: .
D gene: TRBD1
CDR3 length: 15
J gene: TRBJ2-5

CDR3 protein: CASSVPGQETQYF
CDR3 DNA: TGTGCCAGCAGCGTCCCGGGCCAAGAGACCCAGTACTTC
V gene: TRBV9
clone size: .
D gene: .
CDR3 length: 13
J gene: TRBJ2-5

CDR3 protein: CASSWGQGLSQHF
CDR3 DNA: TGTGCCAGCAGCTGGGGACAGGGTCTATCCCAGCATTTT
V gene: TRBV28
clone size: .
D gene: TRBD1
CDR3 length: 13
J gene: TRBJ1-5

CDR3 protein: CASSGTGTDTQYF
CDR3 DNA: TGTGCCAGCAGTGGGACTGGGACAGATACGCAGTATTTT
V gene: TRBV2
clone size: few
D gene: .
CDR3 length: 13
J gene: TRBJ2-3

CDR3 protein: CASSPGTRTNEKLFF
CDR3 DNA: TGTGCCAGCTCACCAGGGACACGAACTAATGAAAAACTGTTTTTT
V gene: TRBV18
clone size: .
D gene: .
CDR3 length: 15
J gene: TRBJ1-4

CDR3 protein: CASSRRDNEQFF
CDR3 DNA: TGTGCCAGCAGTCGCAGGGACAATGAGCAGTTCTTC
V gene: TRBV6-6
clone size: .
D gene: .
CDR3 length: 12
J gene: TRBJ2-1

CDR3 protein: CDIRGSPWYGYTF
CDR3 DNA: TGTGACATAAGGGGGTCCCCTTGGTATGGCTACACCTTC
V gene: TRBV19
clone size: .
D gene: .
CDR3 length: 13
J gene: TRBJ1-2

CDR3 protein: CASSFSPGANVLTF
CDR3 DNA: TGTGCCAGCAGCTTTAGCCCCGGGGCCAACGTCCTGACTTTC
V gene: TRBV7-2
clone size: .
D gene: .
CDR3 length: 14
J gene: TRBJ2-6

CDR3 protein: CASSFAGASNTEAFF
CDR3 DNA: TGTGCCAGCAGCTTCGCAGGGGCCTCGAACACTGAAGCTTTCTTT
V gene: TRBV11-2
clone size: .
D gene: .
CDR3 length: 15
J gene: TRBJ1-1

CDR3 protein: CASSQGQGSWETQYF
CDR3 DNA: TGCGCCAGCAGCCAAGGGCAGGGGTCCTGGGAGACCCAGTACTTC
V gene: TRBV4-1
clone size: .
D gene: .
CDR3 length: 15
J gene: TRBJ2-5

CDR3 protein: CASSLARTSGSGEQFF
CDR3 DNA: TGCGCCAGCAGCTTGGCCAGGACTAGCGGGAGTGGTGAGCAGTTCTTC
V gene: TRBV5-1
clone size: .
D gene: TRBD2
CDR3 length: 16
J gene: TRBJ2-1

CDR3 protein: CASNLGQGANYGYTF
CDR3 DNA: TGCGCCAGCAACCTTGGTCAGGGGGCCAACTATGGCTACACCTTC
V gene: TRBV5-1
clone size: .
D gene: TRBD1
CDR3 length: 15
J gene: TRBJ1-2

CDR3 protein: CASRDNYGYTF
CDR3 DNA: TGTGCCAGTCGGGATAACTATGGCTACACCTTC
V gene: TRBV6-6
clone size: .
D gene: .
CDR3 length: 11
J gene: TRBJ1-2

CDR3 protein: CASSASSGGSGANVLTF
CDR3 DNA: TGTGCCAGCAGCGCTTCGAGTGGCGGCTCTGGGGCCAACGTCCTGACTTTC
V gene: TRBV9
clone size: .
D gene: .
CDR3 length: 17
J gene: TRBJ2-6

CDR3 protein: CASSSGAGREPQHF
CDR3 DNA: TGCGCCAGCAGCTCCGGGGCAGGGAGGGAGCCCCAGCATTTT
V gene: TRBV5-1
clone size: .
D gene: .
CDR3 length: 14
J gene: TRBJ1-5

CDR3 protein: CASSQESEQGSEQFF
CDR3 DNA: TGTGCCAGCAGCCAAGAATCTGAACAGGGGAGTGAGCAGTTCTTC
V gene: TRBV4-2
clone size: .
D gene: TRBD1
CDR3 length: 15
J gene: TRBJ2-1

CDR3 protein: CASSQPQAGGYSYNEQFF
CDR3 DNA: TGTGCCAGCAGCCAACCTCAAGCGGGAGGATACTCCTACAATGAGCAGTTCTTC
V gene: TRBV11-2
clone size: .
D gene: TRBD2
CDR3 length: 18
J gene: TRBJ2-1

CDR3 protein: CASSLSAGSYEQYF
CDR3 DNA: TGTGCCAGCAGTTTATCAGCAGGCTCCTACGAGCAGTACTTC
V gene: TRBV27
clone size: .
D gene: .
CDR3 length: 14
J gene: TRBJ2-7

CDR3 protein: CASSGVAGVEDTQYF
CDR3 DNA: TGCGCCAGCAGCGGGGTAGCGGGAGTAGAAGATACGCAGTATTTT
V gene: TRBV5-1
clone size: .
D gene: TRBD2
CDR3 length: 15
J gene: TRBJ2-3

CDR3 protein: CASRLPLGQGDSEAFF
CDR3 DNA: TGTGCCAGCAGACTTCCCTTAGGACAGGGGGACTCTGAAGCTTTCTTT
V gene: TRBV28
clone size: .
D gene: TRBD1
CDR3 length: 16
J gene: TRBJ1-1

CDR3 protein: CASSFGGNYGYTF
CDR3 DNA: TGTGCCAGCAGTTTTGGAGGGAACTATGGCTACACCTTC
V gene: TRBV28
clone size: .
D gene: .
CDR3 length: 13
J gene: TRBJ1-2

CDR3 protein: CASSLLASNEKLFF
CDR3 DNA: TGTGCCAGCAGTTTACTGGCTTCTAATGAAAAACTGTTTTTT
V gene: TRBV27
clone size: once
D gene: .
CDR3 length: 14
J gene: TRBJ1-4

CDR3 protein: CASSSLYTDTQYF
CDR3 DNA: TGTGCCAGCAGTTCCCTCTACACAGATACGCAGTATTTT
V gene: TRBV27
clone size: .
D gene: .
CDR3 length: 13
J gene: TRBJ2-3

CDR3 protein: CASSPRGIQADTQYF
CDR3 DNA: TGTGCCAGCAGTCCAAGGGGAATTCAAGCAGATACGCAGTATTTT
V gene: TRBV28
clone size: .
D gene: .
CDR3 length: 15
J gene: TRBJ2-3

CDR3 protein: CASSYGRGLNQPQHF
CDR3 DNA: TGTGCCAGCAGTTATGGCAGGGGGCTCAATCAGCCCCAGCATTTT
V gene: TRBV6-2/TRBV6-3
clone size: few
D gene: TRBD1
CDR3 length: 15
J gene: TRBJ1-5

CDR3 protein: CASSTTDRGNTNTEAFF
CDR3 DNA: TGTGCCAGTAGTACAACGGACAGGGGGAACACGAACACTGAAGCTTTCTTT
V gene: TRBV19
clone size: .
D gene: TRBD1
CDR3 length: 17
J gene: TRBJ1-1

CDR3 protein: CASSQEEERAPYEQYF
CDR3 DNA: TGTGCCAGCAGCCAAGAGGAGGAAAGGGCTCCCTACGAGCAGTACTTC
V gene: TRBV3-1/TRBV3-2
clone size: few
D gene: .
CDR3 length: 16
J gene: TRBJ2-7

CDR3 protein: CASSQDYYGGYTF
CDR3 DNA: TGTGCCAGCAGCCAAGATTACTACGGCGGCTACACCTTC
V gene: TRBV3-1/TRBV3-2
clone size: .
D gene: .
CDR3 length: 13
J gene: TRBJ1-2

CDR3 protein: CASSKAGDTQYF
CDR3 DNA: TGTGCCAGCAGTAAAGCAGGGGATACGCAGTATTTT
V gene: TRBV7-3
clone size: .
D gene: .
CDR3 length: 12
J gene: TRBJ2-3

CDR3 protein: CSASGGSWEQFF
CDR3 DNA: TGCAGTGCTAGTGGCGGGAGCTGGGAGCAGTTCTTC
V gene: TRBV20-1
clone size: once
D gene: TRBD2
CDR3 length: 12
J gene: TRBJ2-1

CDR3 protein: CASSPTPTGKNGYTF
CDR3 DNA: TGTGCCAGCAGTCCAACCCCGACAGGGAAAAATGGCTACACCTTC
V gene: TRBV28
clone size: .
D gene: TRBD1
CDR3 length: 15
J gene: TRBJ1-2